These 21 T cell receptor beta chains were sequenced from one sample in a study of blood T cell repertoires in COVID-19. Profiling relied on immunoSEQ multiplex PCR, and the TCRdb table lists in-frame clones only, not all of them. The sample has about 94,000 clones, about 86% seen once. The source material was peripheral blood. Receptors were obtained from a man aged 55 to 70 with acute or convalescent COVID-19.

This chain links TRBV9 with TRBJ1-2; 8 bases match TRBD1. Looked up from germline, CDR1 is SGDLS and CDR2 is YYNGEE. The CDR3 covers 17 residues. V shed 3 bases and J 4 bases; nucleotides not matched to a gene: 14. CDR3 loop: CASSAGNGQGASYGYTF. CDR3 sequence (DNA): TGTGCCAGCAGCGCAGGGAACGGGCAGGGGGCGTCCTATGGCTACACCTTC.

The table lists this clone with a few counts. The rearrangement links TRBV10-3 to TRBJ1-2; 8 nucleotides align to TRBD1. V lost 10 bases to trimming and J lost 3 bases; unmatched junction nucleotides: 4. CDR3 length: 12 residues. Germline-derived CDR1 and CDR2 are ENHRY and SYGVKD. The DNA for the CDR3 is TGTGCCACCGCGGACAGGGACTATGGCTACACCTTC. Residues: CATADRDYGYTF.

This clone was seen a few times. The chain has TRBV7-5 and TRBJ1-2. TRBV7-5 counts as a pseudogene. This CDR3 region has 12 residues. The CDR3 sequence: CARKGGEDGYTF. In DNA, the CDR3 is TGTGCCAGAAAGGGGGGGGAGGATGGCTACACCTTC.

This clone has only one observation. This rearrangement joins TRBV2 to TRBJ1-3; D uncertain. The V end lost 9 bases, the J end lost 4 bases, and 7 bases lay between the germline ends. Germline V gene lookup returns CDR1 SNHLY and CDR2 FYNNEI. The CDR3 loop spans 11 amino acids. Here the CDR3 DNA reads TGTGCCAGTCAACTCGGAAACACCATATATTTT. It yields the protein CASQLGNTIYF.

The chain uses TRBV5-1 and TRBJ1-1, with D possibly TRBD1 on 6 matching bases. Trimming took 4 bases from V and 6 from J, leaving 16 bases between them. The CDR3 loop spans 14 amino acids. CDR1 is SGHRS, CDR2 YFSETQ, per germline. CDR3 bases: TGCGCCAGCAGCCCTAGGACAGAGAGGGCTGAAGCTTTCTTT. Translation gives CASSPRTERAEAFF.

The chain is built from TRBV6-5 and TRBJ1-5, with TRBD1 identical over 8 bases. With 5 bases clipped from V and 3 bases from J, the junction kept 3 bases outside the gene matches. Germline assignment: CDR1 MNHEY and CDR2 SVGAGI. CDR3 length: 14 amino acids. The CDR3 is CASSLQGANQPQHF. CDR3 DNA sequence: TGTGCCAGCAGTCTGCAGGGGGCCAATCAGCCCCAGCATTTT.

The CDR3 DNA reads as TGTGCCAGCAGCCAAGAGGAGGGTCGAAGGGACGAGCAGTACTTC. Residues: CASSQEEGRRDEQYF. The chain links TRBV3-1 (or the pseudogene TRBV3-2) to TRBJ2-7; D might be TRBD2 (6 bases). The germline gives CDR1 LGHDT, CDR2 YNNKEL (reference sequence). V was cut by 0 bases and J by 5 bases, with 14 bases left in between. The CDR3 has 15 residues.

V is TRBV7-3 and J is TRBJ1-3; no definite D call. CDR1 and CDR2 (germline): SGHTA, FQGTGA. V was trimmed by 4 bases and J by 2 bases, leaving 6 bases between them. The CDR3 has 13 residues. The CDR3 DNA reads TGTGCCAGCAGCTATTCTACTGGAAACACCATATATTTT. Translation: CASSYSTGNTIYF.

V gene TRBV2 combines with J gene TRBJ2-3; TRBD1 agrees at 7 bases. This CDR3 region has 15 residues. The germline V gene has CDR1 SNHLY and CDR2 FYNNEI. V was clipped by 3 bases and J by 2 bases; unmatched bases: 5. CDR3 nucleotide sequence: TGTGCCAGCAGTGAGGACAGGAAGAACACAGATACGCAGTATTTT. Translated: CASSEDRKNTDTQYF.

The V call is TRBV5-6, the J call TRBJ2-1, with D uncertain. With 0 bases removed from V and 4 bases from J, the gap between germline ends came to 17 bases. The CDR3 has 17 residues. The V gene's germline CDR1 is SGHDT and CDR2 YYEEEE. CDR3 DNA: TGTGCCAGCAGCTTGGGAAGGCTACTGAACTATTACAATGAGCAGTTCTTC. This translates into CASSLGRLLNYYNEQFF.

V usage is TRBV4-1 and J usage is TRBJ2-3; 12 nucleotides align to TRBD2. The trim removed 3 bases at V and 0 bases at J, leaving 16 bases unmatched. The CDR3 has 21 residues. CDR1 and CDR2 (germline): MGHRA, YSYEKL. The CDR3 region has the DNA TGCGCCAGCAGCCATTCATCCAACCCCACTAGCGGGGGGCCTAGCACAGATACGCAGTATTTT. Translating gives CASSHSSNPTSGGPSTDTQYF.

CDR3 region: CASSMRELNTEAFF. The CDR3 DNA follows: TGTGCCAGTAGTATGCGAGAATTAAACACTGAAGCTTTCTTT. The J gene is TRBJ1-1, the V gene TRBV19; D is unclear. CDR1 is LNHDA, CDR2 SQIVND, per germline (reference sequence). With 3 bases removed from V and 2 bases from J, the gap between germline ends came to 10 bases. The CDR3 spans 14 residues. The variable domain in full, completed from reference TRBV19 and TRBJ1-1, reads DGGITQSPKYLFRKEGQNVTLSCEQNLNHDAMYWYRQDPGQGLRLIYYSQIVNDFQKGDIAEGYSVSREKKESFPLTVTSAQKNPTAFYLCASSMRELNTEAFFGQGTRLTVV.

V gene TRBV5-1 combines with J gene TRBJ1-1, with TRBD1 matching 7 bases. The germline V gene has CDR1 SGHRS and CDR2 YFSETQ. The J segment lost 4 bases and the V segment lost 0 bases, leaving 3 bases of the junction unmatched. The CDR3 runs to 14 residues. CDR3 sequence (DNA): TGCGCCAGCAGCTTGGACCGACAGGGCACTGAAGCTTTCTTT. The encoded protein is CASSLDRQGTEAFF.

The rearrangement uses TRBV3-1 (or the pseudogene TRBV3-2) and TRBJ1-2; 8 bases are shared with TRBD1. V trimming: 6 bases; J trimming: 7 bases; junction bases outside the gene matches: 4. The CDR3 spans 12 residues. Germline V CDR1 and CDR2: LGHDT, YNNKEL (reference sequence). CDR3 DNA: TGTGCCAGCAGTGGGACAGGCGGTGGCTACACCTTC. Translation gives CASSGTGGGYTF.

The rearrangement links TRBV11-2 to TRBJ1-2, with 7 bases fitting TRBD1. Germline CDR1 reads SGHAT; CDR2 reads FQNNGV. V shed 4 bases and J 1 base; nucleotides not matched to a gene: 9. This CDR3 region has 16 residues. The CDR3 spells CASSSHRDRDNYGYTF. The CDR3 DNA sequence: TGTGCCAGCAGCTCACACCGGGACAGAGATAACTATGGCTACACCTTC.

The chain combines TRBV5-1 with TRBJ2-1; 12 nucleotides agree with TRBD2. Trimming at V came to 4 bases and at J to 4 bases, leaving 6 bases not matched to a gene. There are 16 residues in the CDR3. CDR1 is SGHRS, CDR2 YFSETQ, per germline. The CDR3 sequence is CASSKLAGGRYNEQFF. CDR3 sequence (DNA): TGCGCCAGCAGCAAACTAGCGGGGGGACGTTACAATGAGCAGTTCTTC.

In DNA form, the CDR3 reads TGTGCCAGCAGTTACTCGTTTCCCAGCGTGAACACTGAAGCTTTCTTT. It codes for CASSYSFPSVNTEAFF. The chain employs TRBV6-6 and TRBJ1-1; no clear D gene. V lost 0 bases to trimming and J lost 0 bases, with 11 bases between them. In germline, CDR1 is MNHNY, CDR2 SVGAGI (reference sequence). The CDR3 extends over 16 amino acids.

In regard to this clone: A junction boundary mismatches the germline segment, possibly from a read error. The genes are TRBV5-1 and TRBJ2-7; D gene ambiguous. CDR3 length equals 14 residues. Germline V gives CDR1 SGHRS, CDR2 YFSETQ. CDR3 residues: CASRLVPSSYEQYF. For the CDR3, the DNA is TGCGCCAGCAGGTTGGTGCCCAGCTCCTACGAGCAGTACTTC.

V is TRBV5-8 and J is TRBJ1-4, with 9 nucleotides matching TRBD1. CDR3 length equals 14 residues. J was trimmed by 7 bases and V by 2 bases; bases with no gene match: 3. Germline values: CDR1 SGHTS, CDR2 YDEGEE. CDR3 sequence (DNA): TGTGCCAGCAGCTTTGGGACAGGGACTGAAAAACTGTTTTTT. Residues: CASSFGTGTEKLFF.

The chain recombines TRBV6-2 or TRBV6-3 with TRBJ1-2; tentative D call: TRBD1 (6 bases). Germline CDR1 MNHEY, CDR2 SVGEGT. The CDR3 covers 13 residues. V lost 5 bases and J lost 2, with 9 bases in between. The CDR3 sequence: CASSPQGNYGYTF. Here the CDR3 DNA reads TGTGCCAGCAGTCCACAGGGCAACTATGGCTACACCTTC.

This rearrangement joins TRBV19 to TRBJ2-7, with TRBD2 as a possible D gene (5 bases). The CDR3 extends over 12 amino acids. Germline V gives CDR1 LNHDA, CDR2 SQIVND (reference sequence). Trimming removed 5 bases at V and 6 bases at J, with 11 bases between. The CDR3 loop is CASSFTSGEQYF. CDR3 nucleotide sequence: TGTGCCAGTAGTTTCACGAGCGGCGAGCAGTACTTC.